This passage covers 2 T cell receptor beta chains from one sample sequenced in a study of T cells and Merkel cell carcinoma outcomes. Assay used: immunoSEQ multiplex PCR; TCRdb lists only in-frame clones, some missing. The sample shows 1,400 or so clones, around 90% of them seen only once. Sequenced: tumor tissue from Merkel cell carcinoma. Every receptor here comes from a human donor with Merkel cell carcinoma.

This clone was counted between two and nine times. V gene TRBV15 combines with J gene TRBJ1-3; D is uncertain. Germline CDR1 is LNHNV and CDR2 is YYDKDF (reference sequence). The CDR3 has 12 residues. V gave up 3 bases and J gave up 6 bases, with 6 bases separating them. The CDR3 protein is CATSSGPNTIYF. The CDR3, as DNA: TGTGCCACCAGCAGTGGGCCAAACACCATATATTTT.

The V gene is TRBV5-1, the J gene TRBJ2-3, with 10 bases that match TRBD2. With V trimmed by 5 bases and J by 1 base, 4 bases remained unmatched. Germline V lookup: CDR1 SGHRS, CDR2 YFSETQ. This CDR3 region has 15 residues. In DNA, the CDR3 is TGCGCCAGCAGTTGGACTAGCGGAGGCACAGATACGCAGTATTTT. It is translated as CASSWTSGGTDTQYF.